The present T cell receptor beta chain was sequenced within a study of CD8 T cells in ankylosing spondylitis. MiXCR, applied by TCRdb to the 5' RACE reads, yields one record per CDR3 protein. Here the sample spans about 42,000 distinct CDR3 sequences, under 5% being singletons. This clonotype was seen many times. The CDR3 extends over 17 amino acids. Between the trimmed V and J ends, which lost 0 bases and 7 bases, there was a span of 20 bases. From germline, CDR1 is SGDLS and CDR2 YYNGEE. Material for sequencing was blood, either unsorted or a sorted T cell fraction (not recorded which). The clonotype was recovered from a female donor with ankylosing spondylitis or in good health (not recorded which). The gene calls are TRBV9 and TRBJ2-1, with D possibly TRBD1 on 6 matching bases. CDR3 nucleotide sequence: TGTGCCAGCAGCGTAGCGGCTTTACTCAGAGGGGGAAATGAGCAGTTCTTC. Protein sequence: CASSVAALLRGGNEQFF.